The text below deals with one T cell receptor (beta chain). What it binds is not known. Clones were sequenced by immunoSEQ multiplex PCR, and TCRdb holds only the in-frame ones, with some missing. In the table there are approximately 90,000 clones, about 87% of which are singletons. There are 15 residues in the CDR3. V shed 5 bases and J 0 bases; nucleotides not matched to a gene: 8. The V gene's germline CDR1 is SQVTM and CDR2 ANQGSEA. This entry belongs to a study of graft-versus-host responses after intestinal transplantation. Study overall: Each of the recipients got a multivisceral, liver-intestinal, or isolated intestinal transplant.

The input for sequencing was unstimulated CD4+ T cells sorted from spleen or lymph node cells, taken before transplant. The chain carries TRBV29-1 and TRBJ2-3; 7 nucleotides line up with TRBD2. The clonotype originates from a human donor who was the organ donor for an intestinal transplant. The CDR3 loop is CSVPQTSSSTDTQYF. In nucleotides, the CDR3 is TGCAGCGTTCCTCAGACTAGCTCTAGCACAGATACGCAGTATTTT.